This entry features one T cell receptor beta chain sequence. Its cognate antigen is unknown. Germline V gene data show CDR1 as SNHLY and CDR2 as FYNNEI. CDR3 length: 13 amino acids. V lost 2 bases and J lost 12; bases outside the gene matches: 6. Every participant had European ancestry. DSM-IV major depressive disorder patients had Hamilton Rating Scale scores of 18 or more. The data were obtained in a study of untreated major depressive disorder. Study-level results: Only three preselected Vbeta families were compared in sequencing. CD4+ T cells from depressed patients used TRBV05-01 (Vbeta 5.1) more often than controls.

Some clones are missing from TCRdb's copy, which holds only in-frame ones; the method was immunoSEQ multiplex PCR. The sample shows about 13,000 clones, about 93% of them seen only once. This TCR came from a woman in her thirties with major depressive disorder. Sequencing was performed on CD4+ T cells from PBMCs. V is TRBV2 and J is TRBJ2-1, with TRBD2 matching over 8 bases. Here the CDR3 DNA reads TGTGCCAGCAGTGAATCGGAAGCGGGAGCGCAGTTCTTC. It is translated as CASSESEAGAQFF.